The source of this T cell receptor (beta chain) is a study of blood T cell repertoires in COVID-19. Some clones are missing from TCRdb's copy, which holds only in-frame ones; the method was immunoSEQ multiplex PCR. The repertoire holds about 220,000 clones, with 82% as singletons. Cohort assignment relied on participant-reported clinical history. In Cohort 3, a recovered donor had either two negative PCRs, clearance, or symptom resolution. The CDR3 has 16 residues. Germline V gene lookup returns CDR1 MNHEY and CDR2 SVGAGI. V dropped 0 bases and J dropped 4; count of bases not matched to a gene: 5. Source material: PBMCs or T cells enriched from blood (not recorded which). The rearrangement uses TRBV6-5 and TRBJ2-7; 11 nucleotides align to TRBD2. The clonotype originates from a woman aged 55-69 years who had recovered from COVID-19. CDR3 protein: CASSYSLAGGLYEQYF. The DNA of the CDR3 is TGTGCCAGCAGTTACTCGTTAGCGGGGGGGTTGTACGAGCAGTACTTC.